These T cell receptor beta chains were read from a single sample in a study of blood T cell repertoires in COVID-19. Libraries were prepared by immunoSEQ multiplex PCR; TCRdb keeps only in-frame clonotypes and omits some of them. The sample lists around 380,000 clones; around 87% were seen once. Sequenced material: PBMCs or T cells enriched from blood (not recorded which). The receptors derive from a man aged 25-40 years who had recovered from COVID-19. Each CDR3 is given with its conserved first and last residue. The D gene is left open where the match is weak. Size tells how often a clone was seen (once, few, many) or the class of an expanded clone, and some rows leave it out.

v_call	clone_size	d_call	j_call	cdr3_length	cdr3_nt	cdr3_aa
TRBV7-2	NA	NA	TRBJ1-2	13	TGTGCCAGCAGCTTAGACAGGGTGGCTGGCTACACCTTC	CASSLDRVAGYTF
TRBV3-1/TRBV3-2	NA	NA	TRBJ1-1	15	TGTGCCAGCAGCCAACCCCGTGGCAGGGGCTTTGAAGCTTTCTTT	CASSQPRGRGFEAFF
TRBV3-1/TRBV3-2	NA	NA	TRBJ2-2	17	TGTGCCAGCAGCCTTCCCGAGGGCCTTGCGAGCACCGGGGAGCTGTTTTTT	CASSLPEGLASTGELFF
TRBV7-9	NA	NA	TRBJ1-2	14	TGTGCCAGCAGCGCCGCGGGAGGTTGGTATGGCTACACCTTC	CASSAAGGWYGYTF
TRBV6-5	NA	TRBD1	TRBJ2-5	12	TGTGCCAGCAGGGGGACAGCCGGGACCCAGTACTTC	CASRGTAGTQYF
TRBV4-1	NA	NA	TRBJ2-7	16	TGCGCCAGCAGCCAATCCGGACAGCCGTGGGACTACGAGCAGTACTTC	CASSQSGQPWDYEQYF
TRBV5-1	NA	TRBD2	TRBJ2-5	14	TGCGCCAGCAGCACCGGACTAGCGGGGGAGACCCAGTACTTC	CASSTGLAGETQYF
TRBV25-1	NA	TRBD1	TRBJ1-2	15	TGTGCCAGCAGTGAAAGTACAGGGGGCGGCTATGGCTACACCTTC	CASSESTGGGYGYTF
TRBV7-2	NA	TRBD1	TRBJ1-1	14	TGTGCCAGCAGCACGGACAGGACAGACACTGAAGCTTTCTTT	CASSTDRTDTEAFF
TRBV9	NA	TRBD2	TRBJ2-1	16	TGTGCCAGCAGCACCGTAGGCGGGAGCTCCTACAATGAGCAGTTCTTC	CASSTVGGSSYNEQFF
TRBV5-6	NA	NA	TRBJ1-2	15	TGTGCCAGCAGCCCATTTGGGGGGACGGAGTATGGCTACACCTTC	CASSPFGGTEYGYTF
TRBV19	NA	NA	TRBJ1-1	14	TGTGCCAGTAGTATCCCCTGGAGAAACACTGAAGCTTTCTTT	CASSIPWRNTEAFF
TRBV11-2	few	TRBD1	TRBJ2-2	16	TGTGCCAGCAGCTTTGGACAGGGACCGAACACCGGGGAGCTGTTTTTT	CASSFGQGPNTGELFF
TRBV27	NA	TRBD2	TRBJ2-3	16	TGTGCCAGCAGTTCTAGCGGGGTCTACGGCACAGATACGCAGTATTTT	CASSSSGVYGTDTQYF
TRBV27	NA	TRBD1	TRBJ1-3	14	TGTGCCAGCAGGAGACAGGGCCCCGGAAACACCATATATTTT	CASRRQGPGNTIYF
TRBV7-9	NA	NA	TRBJ1-5	14	TGTGCCAGCAGCTCCTCTGCAGTCGATCAGCCCCAGCATTTT	CASSSSAVDQPQHF
TRBV6-2/TRBV6-3	NA	NA	TRBJ1-2	13	TGTGCCAGCAGTTACCGCGGGGCGGCTGGCTACACCTTC	CASSYRGAAGYTF
TRBV3-1/TRBV3-2	NA	NA	TRBJ1-6	15	TGTGCCAGCAGCCACCAAATCGGGACAAATTCACCCCTCCACTTT	CASSHQIGTNSPLHF
TRBV19	NA	TRBD2	TRBJ2-3	15	TGTGCCAGTAGTATGGCTAGCGGGGGGAAATATACGCAGTATTTT	CASSMASGGKYTQYF
TRBV5-1	few	TRBD2	TRBJ2-5	12	TGCGCCAGCAGCCCGGGGGGGAAGACCCAGTACTTC	CASSPGGKTQYF
TRBV7-9	NA	NA	TRBJ1-1	14	TGTGCCAGCAGCTTGCAGGGTTTGAACACTGAAGCTTTCTTT	CASSLQGLNTEAFF
TRBV6-2/TRBV6-3	NA	TRBD1	TRBJ1-5	17	TGTGCCAGCAGTTACCCGACAGGGGGCCTAAGCAATCAGCCCCAGCATTTT	CASSYPTGGLSNQPQHF
TRBV6-5	NA	TRBD1	TRBJ1-6	15	TGTGCCAGCAGTCTGGGACAGTTCGGTAATTCACCCCTCCACTTT	CASSLGQFGNSPLHF
TRBV7-2	NA	TRBD2	TRBJ2-3	16	TGTGCCAGCAGCTCGGGACTAGCGGGAGGACGGGATACGCAGTATTTT	CASSSGLAGGRDTQYF
TRBV30	NA	TRBD2	TRBJ2-3	15	TGTGCCTGGAATCCCGGAGCGGGGGCCACAGATACGCAGTATTTT	CAWNPGAGATDTQYF
TRBV30	NA	NA	TRBJ1-1	14	TGTGCCTGGAGTGTACGCTCAGTGATGTCCGAAGCTTTCTTT	CAWSVRSVMSEAFF
TRBV5-6	NA	TRBD2	TRBJ2-5	15	TGTGCCAGCAGCCGTCCGGGGGGGCCGGAAGAGACCCAGTACTTC	CASSRPGGPEETQYF
TRBV18	NA	TRBD1	TRBJ1-4	15	TGTGCCAGCTCACCGTCAGGGGGAACTAATGAAAAACTGTTTTTT	CASSPSGGTNEKLFF
TRBV2	few	NA	TRBJ2-6	14	TGTGCCAGCAGTGTGGACAACTGGGCCAACGTCCTGACTTTC	CASSVDNWANVLTF
TRBV5-1	NA	NA	TRBJ1-1	11	TGCGCCAGCAGCCAGGACAGCAAAGCTTTCTTT	CASSQDSKAFF
TRBV9	NA	NA	TRBJ1-3	15	TGTGCCAGCAGCGTATCGGACTCGGGGGGAAACACCATATATTTT	CASSVSDSGGNTIYF
TRBV30	NA	TRBD1	TRBJ1-5	13	TGTGCCGCCGACAGGGATAGCAATCAGCCCCAGCATTTT	CAADRDSNQPQHF
TRBV16	few	TRBD1	TRBJ1-6	14	TGTGCCAGCAGCCGGGACAGGGGTGGATCACCCCTCCACTTT	CASSRDRGGSPLHF
TRBV12-3/TRBV12-4	NA	TRBD2	TRBJ2-5	12	TGTGCCATCCGGGAGGGAAAGAAGACCCAGTACTTC	CAIREGKKTQYF
TRBV10-2	few	TRBD2	TRBJ2-3	14	TGCGCCAGCAGTCGGGGGGGCATCACAGATACGCAGTATTTT	CASSRGGITDTQYF
TRBV3-1/TRBV3-2	NA	NA	TRBJ1-5	16	TGTGCCAGCAGCCAATCCTTGCGGGACTCCAGCCAGCCCCAGCATTTT	CASSQSLRDSSQPQHF
TRBV12-5	NA	TRBD1	TRBJ1-2	13	TGTGCTAGTGGTTTCGGGACAGGGGACGGCTACACCTTC	CASGFGTGDGYTF
TRBV7-8	NA	NA	TRBJ1-4	16	TGTGACTCTCCGATAGGGGAATTTGCAACTAATGAAAAACTGTTTTTT	CDSPIGEFATNEKLFF
TRBV5-1	NA	NA	TRBJ2-5	15	TGCGCCAGCAGCTTGTCATCGGGGGATGAAGAGACCCAGTACTTC	CASSLSSGDEETQYF
TRBV9	NA	TRBD2	TRBJ2-5	15	TGTGCCAGCAGCGTAGACGGGGGGGCCCAAGAGACCCAGTACTTC	CASSVDGGAQETQYF
TRBV19	NA	TRBD1	TRBJ1-1	17	TGTGCCAGTAATATCAGAAGGGACAGGGGGCGAATTTCTGAAGCTTTCTTT	CASNIRRDRGRISEAFF
TRBV5-1	NA	NA	TRBJ1-1	14	TGCGCCAGCAGCCATGACTCCCTGAACACTGAAGCTTTCTTT	CASSHDSLNTEAFF
TRBV19	once	TRBD1	TRBJ2-5	14	TGTGCCAGTAGTATAGTAGGGGGCAGGGAGACCCAGTACTTC	CASSIVGGRETQYF
TRBV18	NA	TRBD1	TRBJ2-3	16	TGTGCCAGCTCACCAAGGACAGGGGGCCGGGGAGATACGCAGTATTTT	CASSPRTGGRGDTQYF
TRBV6-5	NA	NA	TRBJ2-6	15	TGTGCCAGCAGTTATACAGTAACTGGGGCCAACGTCCTGACTTTC	CASSYTVTGANVLTF
TRBV3-1/TRBV3-2	NA	NA	TRBJ1-4	14	TGTGCCAGCAGCCAAACAGGGTACGGGGAAAAACTGTTTTTT	CASSQTGYGEKLFF
TRBV7-9	NA	TRBD1	TRBJ2-7	17	TGTGCCAGCAGCTCCGTAGCCGGGACAGGGGAAACCTACGAGCAGTACTTC	CASSSVAGTGETYEQYF
TRBV6-5	NA	NA	TRBJ1-2	13	TGTGCCAGCAGACTCGACAGAAACTATGGCTACACCTTC	CASRLDRNYGYTF
TRBV15	NA	TRBD1	TRBJ1-1	15	TGTGCCACCAGCAGCCGGGACAGGGGAGGGACTGAAGCTTTCTTT	CATSSRDRGGTEAFF
TRBV14	NA	NA	TRBJ2-3	16	TGTGCCAGCAGCCAAGGTCTTTGGGAGAGGGCAGATACGCAGTATTTT	CASSQGLWERADTQYF
TRBV5-1	NA	TRBD2	TRBJ2-3	14	TGCGCCAGCAGCTTGCGGGAGGCGGGACCTACGCAGTATTTT	CASSLREAGPTQYF
TRBV10-2	NA	NA	TRBJ2-1	12	TGCGCCAGCAGTGTTAGCTTTTCTGAGCAGTTCTTC	CASSVSFSEQFF